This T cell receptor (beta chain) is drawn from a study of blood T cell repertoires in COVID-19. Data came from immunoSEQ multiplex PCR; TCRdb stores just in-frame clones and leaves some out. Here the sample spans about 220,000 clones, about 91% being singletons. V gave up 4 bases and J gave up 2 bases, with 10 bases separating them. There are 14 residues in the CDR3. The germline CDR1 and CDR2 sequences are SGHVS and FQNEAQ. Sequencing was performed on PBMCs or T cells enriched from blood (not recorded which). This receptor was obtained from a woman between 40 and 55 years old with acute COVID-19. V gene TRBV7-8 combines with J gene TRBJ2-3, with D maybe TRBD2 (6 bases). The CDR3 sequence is CASSSGLYTDTQYF. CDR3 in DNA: TGTGCCAGCAGCTCCGGACTATACACAGATACGCAGTATTTT.